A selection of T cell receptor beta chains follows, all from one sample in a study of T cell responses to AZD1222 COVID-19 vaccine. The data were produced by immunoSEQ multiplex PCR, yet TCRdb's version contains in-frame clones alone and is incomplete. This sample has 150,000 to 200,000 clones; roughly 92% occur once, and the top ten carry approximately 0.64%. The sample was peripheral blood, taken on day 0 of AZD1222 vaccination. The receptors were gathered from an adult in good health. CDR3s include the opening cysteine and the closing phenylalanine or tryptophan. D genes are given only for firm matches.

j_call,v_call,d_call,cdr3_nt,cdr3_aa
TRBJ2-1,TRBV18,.,TGTGCCAGCTCACCTAGACAGGCTTGGGATGAGCAGTTCTTC,CASSPRQAWDEQFF
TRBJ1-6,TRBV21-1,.,TGTGCCAGCAGCTTAAGGGTACCCCTGGACAGGGATGATTCACCCCTCCACTTT,CASSLRVPLDRDDSPLHF
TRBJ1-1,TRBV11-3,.,TGTGCCAGCAGCTTAGAGGAAAACACTGAAGCTTTCTTT,CASSLEENTEAFF
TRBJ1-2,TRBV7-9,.,TGTGCCAGCAGTCCGCAGGGAGCGTGGGGCTACACCTTC,CASSPQGAWGYTF
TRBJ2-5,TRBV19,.,TGTGCCTGTTCGGTCGGGGAGACCCAGTACTTC,CACSVGETQYF
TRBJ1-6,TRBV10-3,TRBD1,TGTGCCATCAGCGATGGAGGGGGCAATCCCCTCCACTTT,CAISDGGGNPLHF
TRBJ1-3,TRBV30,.,TGTGCCTGGAGTATGTCTGGAAACACCATATATTTT,CAWSMSGNTIYF
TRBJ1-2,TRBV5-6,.,TGTGCCAGCAGCTTGGCCCCGGCGTATGGCTACACCTTC,CASSLAPAYGYTF
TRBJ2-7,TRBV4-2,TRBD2,TGTGCCAGCAGCCAAGCCCTAGCGGGATTGTCCTACGAGCAGTACTTC,CASSQALAGLSYEQYF
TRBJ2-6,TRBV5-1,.,TGCGCCAGCAGCTTGGAAGTCGGCTCTGGGGCCAACGTCCTGACTTTC,CASSLEVGSGANVLTF
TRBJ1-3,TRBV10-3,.,TGTGCCATCATGGGGGGCTCTGGAAACACCATATATTTT,CAIMGGSGNTIYF
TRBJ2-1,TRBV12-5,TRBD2,TGTGCTAGTGGTTTGAGCGGGAGGGGGTACAATGAGCAGTTCTTC,CASGLSGRGYNEQFF
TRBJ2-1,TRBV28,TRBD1,TGTGCCAGCAGTTTTTTGCAGGGGGCGAACAATGAGCAGTTCTTC,CASSFLQGANNEQFF
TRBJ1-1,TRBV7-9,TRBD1,TGTGCCAGCAGCCTAAGGGACAGACCTACCCTCTTT,CASSLRDRPTLF
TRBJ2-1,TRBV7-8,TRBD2,TGTGCCACCAGCCCCCTCACTAGCGGGAGGATCAATGAGCAGTTCTTC,CATSPLTSGRINEQFF
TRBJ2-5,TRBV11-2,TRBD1,TGTGCCAGCAGCTTTATGATAGGGGGCGGCTCAGGAGAGACCCAGTACTTC,CASSFMIGGGSGETQYF
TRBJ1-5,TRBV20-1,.,TGCAGTGCTAGTAGCGGGGATCAGCCCCAGCATTTT,CSASSGDQPQHF
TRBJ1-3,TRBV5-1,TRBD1,TGCGCCAGCAGCTTAGGACAGGGTGGAAACACCATATATTTT,CASSLGQGGNTIYF
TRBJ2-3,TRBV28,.,TGTGCCAGCAGTTCGGGGAGAGATACGCAGTATTTT,CASSSGRDTQYF
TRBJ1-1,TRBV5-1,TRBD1,TGCGCCAGCAGCTTTTATGGGCAGGGGGATCTCACTGAAGCTTTCTTT,CASSFYGQGDLTEAFF
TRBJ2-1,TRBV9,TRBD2,TGTGCCAGCAGCGCCGGGACTAGCGATTACAATGAGCAGTTCTTC,CASSAGTSDYNEQFF
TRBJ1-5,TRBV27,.,TGTGCCAGCAGTTCGTATGGCGGCTACAATCAGCCCCAGCATTTT,CASSSYGGYNQPQHF
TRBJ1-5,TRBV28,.,TGTGCCAGCACCGGGACTAGCAATCAGCCCCAGCATTTT,CASTGTSNQPQHF
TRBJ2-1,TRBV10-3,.,TGTGCCATCAGTCCCCGCAGGGACCTGGGGGAGAATGAGCAGTTCTTC,CAISPRRDLGENEQFF
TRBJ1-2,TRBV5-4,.,TGTGCCAGCAGCCGGGATACTAACTATGGCTACACCTTC,CASSRDTNYGYTF
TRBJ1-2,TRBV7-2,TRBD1,TGTGCCAGCAGCCCCAGACAGGGGACGCGGTATGGCTACACCTTC,CASSPRQGTRYGYTF